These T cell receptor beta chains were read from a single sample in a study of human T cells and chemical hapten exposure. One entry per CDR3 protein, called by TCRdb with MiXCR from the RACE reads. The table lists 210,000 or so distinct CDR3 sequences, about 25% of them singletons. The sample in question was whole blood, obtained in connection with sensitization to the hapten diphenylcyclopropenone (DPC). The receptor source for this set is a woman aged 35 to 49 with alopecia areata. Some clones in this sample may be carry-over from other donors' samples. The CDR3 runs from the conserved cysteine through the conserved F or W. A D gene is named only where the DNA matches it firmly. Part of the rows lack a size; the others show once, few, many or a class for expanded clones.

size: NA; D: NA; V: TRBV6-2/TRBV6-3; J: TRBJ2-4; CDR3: CASGDPAKNIQYF; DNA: TGTGCCAGCGGTGACCCAGCCAAAAACATTCAGTACTTC
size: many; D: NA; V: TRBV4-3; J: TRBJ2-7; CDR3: CASSPSTGSSYEQYF; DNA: TGCGCCAGCAGCCCCTCTACGGGAAGCTCCTACGAGCAGTACTTC
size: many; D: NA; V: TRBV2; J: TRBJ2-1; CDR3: CASSEPGFSVDEQFF; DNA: TGTGCCAGCAGTGAACCGGGATTTTCGGTTGATGAGCAGTTCTTC
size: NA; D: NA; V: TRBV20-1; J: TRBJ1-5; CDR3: CSATDVNQPQHF; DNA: TGCAGTGCTACCGACGTGAATCAGCCCCAGCATTTT
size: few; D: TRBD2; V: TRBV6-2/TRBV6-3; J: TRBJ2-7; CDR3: CASRHPGGWTYF; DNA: TGTGCCAGCAGACATCCGGGGGGGTGGACGTACTTC
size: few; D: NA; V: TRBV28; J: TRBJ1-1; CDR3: CASSLTTGNTEAFF; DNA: TGTGCCAGCAGTTTAACCACGGGGAACACTGAAGCTTTCTTT
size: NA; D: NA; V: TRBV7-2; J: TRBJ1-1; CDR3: CASSLDRLGVVFF; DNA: TGTGCCAGCAGCTTAGACAGGCTAGGGGTAGTTTTCTTT
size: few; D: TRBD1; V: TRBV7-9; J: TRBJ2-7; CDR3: CAARDSAYEQYF; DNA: TGTGCAGCCCGGGACAGCGCCTACGAGCAGTACTTC
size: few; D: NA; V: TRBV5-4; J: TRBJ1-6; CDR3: CASSSYGEGMWALHF; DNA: TGTGCCAGCAGCTCCTACGGAGAAGGGATGTGGGCCCTCCACTTT
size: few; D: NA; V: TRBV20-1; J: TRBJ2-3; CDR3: CSALGVLANTDTQYF; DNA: TGCAGTGCTCTCGGCGTCCTAGCGAATACAGATACGCAGTATTTT
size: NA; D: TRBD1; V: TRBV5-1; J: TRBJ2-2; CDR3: CASSETGDTGELFF; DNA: TGCGCCAGCAGTGAGACAGGGGACACCGGGGAGCTGTTTTTT
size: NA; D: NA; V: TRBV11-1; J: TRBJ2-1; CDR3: CASSLGGFEQFF; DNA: TGTGCCAGCAGCTTAGGGGGATTTGAGCAGTTCTTC
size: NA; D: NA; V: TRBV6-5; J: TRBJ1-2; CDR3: CASSYEALYGYTF; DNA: TGTGCCAGCAGTTACGAGGCTCTCTATGGCTACACCTTC
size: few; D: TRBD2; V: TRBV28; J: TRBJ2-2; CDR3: CASNSISGRFTGELFF; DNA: TGTGCCAGCAATTCCATTAGCGGGAGGTTCACCGGGGAGCTGTTTTTT
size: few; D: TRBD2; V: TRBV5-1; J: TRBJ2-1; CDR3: CASSLVASGDNEQFF; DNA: TGCGCCAGCAGCTTGGTGGCTAGCGGGGACAATGAGCAGTTCTTC
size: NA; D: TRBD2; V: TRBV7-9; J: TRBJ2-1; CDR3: CASSQTSGHYNEQFF; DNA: TGTGCCAGCAGTCAGACTAGCGGCCACTACAATGAGCAGTTCTTC
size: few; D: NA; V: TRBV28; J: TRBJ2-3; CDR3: CASRVSTDTQYF; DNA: TGTGCCAGCAGGGTCAGCACAGATACGCAGTATTTT
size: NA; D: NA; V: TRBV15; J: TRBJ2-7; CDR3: CATSRVDAYEQYF; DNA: TGTGCCACCAGCAGAGTGGACGCCTACGAGCAGTACTTC
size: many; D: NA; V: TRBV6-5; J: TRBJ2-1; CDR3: CASSYLSATSYNEQFF; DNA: TGTGCCAGCAGTTACCTGAGTGCTACTTCCTACAATGAGCAGTTCTTC
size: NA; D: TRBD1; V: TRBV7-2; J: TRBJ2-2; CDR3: CASSLQGGRTGELFF; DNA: TGTGCCAGCAGCTTACAAGGGGGCCGGACCGGGGAGCTGTTTTTT
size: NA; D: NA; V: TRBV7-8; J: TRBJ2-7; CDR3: CASSLYRGRASRVPYEQYF; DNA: TGTGCCAGCAGCTTATATCGGGGCAGGGCGTCGCGCGTACCCTACGAGCAGTACTTC
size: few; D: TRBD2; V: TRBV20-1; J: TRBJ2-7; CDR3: CSASGLAVEQYF; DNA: TGCAGTGCCTCCGGACTAGCTGTCGAGCAGTACTTC
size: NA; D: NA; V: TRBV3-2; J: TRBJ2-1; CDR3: CASSQETPRDNNEQFF; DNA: TGTGCCAGCAGCCAAGAGACACCGAGGGATAACAATGAGCAGTTCTTC
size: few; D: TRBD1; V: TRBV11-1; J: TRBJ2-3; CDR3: CASSLWTGGGTDTQYF; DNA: TGTGCCAGCAGCCTGTGGACAGGGGGGGGCACAGATACGCAGTATTTT
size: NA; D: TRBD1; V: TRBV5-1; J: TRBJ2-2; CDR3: CASGQGYTGELFF; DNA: TGCGCCAGTGGACAGGGGTACACCGGGGAGCTGTTTTTT
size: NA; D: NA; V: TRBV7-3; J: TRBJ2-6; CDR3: CASSPLPMYSGANVLTF; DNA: TGTGCCAGCAGCCCGCTCCCGATGTACTCTGGGGCCAACGTCCTGACTTTC
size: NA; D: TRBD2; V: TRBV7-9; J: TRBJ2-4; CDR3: CASSPSMASGDIQYF; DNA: TGTGCCAGCAGCCCCAGTATGGCTAGCGGAGACATTCAGTACTTC
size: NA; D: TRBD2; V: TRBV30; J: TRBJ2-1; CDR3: CAWRTGLGHYNEQFF; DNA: TGTGCCTGGAGGACGGGACTAGGGCATTACAATGAGCAGTTCTTC
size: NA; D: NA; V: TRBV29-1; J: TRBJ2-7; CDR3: CSVEEGVGDEQYF; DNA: TGCAGCGTTGAGGAGGGGGTCGGGGACGAGCAGTACTTC
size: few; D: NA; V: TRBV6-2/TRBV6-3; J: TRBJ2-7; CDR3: CASSPTVTYEQYF; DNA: TGTGCCAGCAGTCCGACAGTCACCTACGAGCAGTACTTC
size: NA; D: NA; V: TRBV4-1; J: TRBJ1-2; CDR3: CASSQPGQYGYTF; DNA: TGCGCCAGCAGCCAGCCAGGACAGTATGGCTACACCTTC
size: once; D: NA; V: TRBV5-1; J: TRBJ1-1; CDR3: CASTTAGTTGAFF; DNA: TGCGCCAGCACCACGGCCGGGACTACGGGAGCTTTCTTT
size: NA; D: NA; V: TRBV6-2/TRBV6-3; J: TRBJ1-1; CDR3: CASSYSIRDWNTEAFF; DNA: TGTGCCAGCAGTTACTCCATCAGGGATTGGAACACTGAAGCTTTCTTT
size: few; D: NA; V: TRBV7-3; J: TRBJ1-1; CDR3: CASSFSTNTEAFF; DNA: TGTGCCAGCAGCTTTTCCACGAACACTGAAGCTTTCTTT
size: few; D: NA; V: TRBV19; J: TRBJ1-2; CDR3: CASTNYEGDGYTF; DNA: TGTGCCAGTACCAACTACGAAGGGGATGGCTACACCTTC
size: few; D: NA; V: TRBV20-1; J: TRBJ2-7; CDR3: CSAPGSSYEQYF; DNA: TGCAGTGCTCCGGGGAGCTCCTACGAGCAGTACTTC
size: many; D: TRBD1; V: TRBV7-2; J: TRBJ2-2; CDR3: CASSWTGVGTGELFF; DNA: TGTGCCAGCAGCTGGACAGGGGTCGGAACCGGGGAGCTGTTTTTT
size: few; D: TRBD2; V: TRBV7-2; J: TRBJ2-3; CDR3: CASSLIAGGFTDTQYF; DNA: TGTGCCAGCAGCCTTATTGCGGGAGGGTTTACAGATACGCAGTATTTT
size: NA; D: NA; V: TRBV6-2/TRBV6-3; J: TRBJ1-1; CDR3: CASSYLRTDAFF; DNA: TGTGCCAGCAGTTATCTGCGGACTGATGCTTTCTTT
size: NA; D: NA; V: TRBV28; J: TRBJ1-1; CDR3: CASSTPGRVAEAFF; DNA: TGTGCCAGCAGTACCCCCGGCAGGGTAGCTGAAGCTTTCTTT
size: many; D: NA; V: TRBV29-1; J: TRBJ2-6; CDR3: CSGGTGANVLTF; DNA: TGCAGCGGCGGGACTGGGGCCAACGTCCTGACTTTC